These 20 T cell receptor beta chains share one sample of origin, sequenced in a study of spatial heterogeneity in lung cancer. The time point was: sample taken at primary tumor resection. The study, taken as a whole, reports: Expanded alpha and beta TCR counts within tumors tracked tumor mutation counts.

Their antigen targets remain unknown. Each CDR3 protein is one row after TCRdb ran MiXCR on the 5' RACE reads. The table has fewer than 20,000 distinct CDR3 sequences, approximately 6.5% seen once; the top ten hold roughly 19%. This sample comprised lung tumor tissue, obtained at surgery. The source of these receptors is a female donor with early-stage non-small cell lung cancer.

There are a few counts of this clonotype. V is TRBV10-2 and J is TRBJ2-3, with TRBD1 as a possible D gene (6 bases). The CDR3 sequence is 15 residues long. Germline V lookup: CDR1 WSHSY, CDR2 SAAADI. The V end was cut by 0 bases, the J end by 1 base, with 8 bases between. The CDR3 sequence: CASSESRQGTDTQYF. The CDR3 DNA reads as TGCGCCAGCAGTGAGTCGCGACAGGGCACAGATACGCAGTATTTT.

At least ten counts were recorded for this clonotype. The chain joins TRBV5-1 to TRBJ2-5; TRBD2 matches at 7 bases. V trimming: 4 bases; J trimming: 1 base; junction bases outside the gene matches: 4. CDR1 and CDR2 (germline): SGHRS, YFSETQ. The CDR3 runs 14 residues. Here the CDR3 DNA reads TGCGCCAGCAGCGTGGGAGGGGCCCAAGAGACCCAGTACTTC. It specifies CASSVGGAQETQYF.

In its sample, this clonotype was seen many times. The rearrangement joins TRBV6-6 to TRBJ2-1; TRBD1 matches at 7 bases. This CDR3 is 15 amino acids long. The ends lost 7 bases at V and 3 bases at J; junction bases unmatched: 9. Germline values: CDR1 MNHNY, CDR2 SVGAGI (reference sequence). The CDR3 here is CASKWDSNVYNEQFF. The DNA of the CDR3 is TGTGCCAGCAAGTGGGACAGCAATGTCTACAATGAGCAGTTCTTC.

The chain is built from TRBV18 and TRBJ1-5; no definite D call. V was cut by 5 bases and J by 2 bases, with 13 bases left in between. Per the germline V gene, CDR1 is KGHSH and CDR2 is LQKENI. The CDR3 sequence is 15 residues long. The CDR3: CASSTGNGGNQPQHF. The CDR3 DNA is TGTGCCAGCTCAACCGGGAATGGAGGCAATCAGCCCCAGCATTTT.

This clonotype was found many times. J is TRBJ2-1 and V is TRBV12-3 or TRBV12-4; TRBD2 is a possible D gene (7 bases). The CDR3 consists of 15 residues. Trimming removed 8 bases from V and 10 bases from J, with 24 bases in between. CDR3 bases: TGTGCCAGCGCGGCCCCTGGGGGGGGGCTGGGGGAGCAGTTCTTC. This gives the protein CASAAPGGGLGEQFF.

This clonotype was counted at least ten times. The genes are TRBV24-1 and TRBJ1-1; D gene unclear. Trimming cost V 6 bases and J 1 base, with 14 bases left between them. CDR3 length: 15 residues. Germline CDR1 and CDR2: KGHDR and SFDVKD. CDR3 region: CATSKGPTGNTEAFF. As DNA, the CDR3 is TGTGCCACCAGTAAAGGACCGACGGGGAACACTGAAGCTTTCTTT.

Sample share makes this clonotype medium-sized. The chain recombines TRBV4-1 with TRBJ2-5; 9 nucleotides match TRBD1. Germline CDR1 MGHRA, CDR2 YSYEKL. The length of the CDR3 is 16 residues. With V trimmed by 3 bases and J by 5 bases, 10 bases remained unmatched. The CDR3 reads CASSQLDRGSMETQYF. The DNA for the CDR3 is TGCGCCAGCAGCCAGCTAGACAGGGGGAGTATGGAGACCCAGTACTTC.

CDR3 in amino acids: CSARDNRGAGNEKLFF. The CDR3 coding sequence is TGCAGTGCTAGAGATAACCGAGGGGCGGGGAATGAAAAACTGTTTTTT. This rearrangement joins TRBV20-1 to TRBJ1-4; tentatively, D is TRBD1 (5 bases). V dropped 0 bases and J dropped 5 bases, with 16 bases sitting between them. The length of the CDR3 is 16 residues. Germline-derived CDR1 and CDR2 are DFQATT and SNEGSKA (reference sequence).

This clonotype is categorized as medium-sized (0.01 to 0.1%). The chain combines TRBV7-9 with TRBJ2-2, with D perhaps matching TRBD1 or TRBD2 (5 bases each). The CDR3 spans 15 residues. The germline V gene has CDR1 SEHNR and CDR2 FQNEAQ (reference sequence). The V end was cut by 0 bases, the J end by 5 bases, with 10 bases between. CDR3 protein: CASSLAGPDTGELFF. CDR3 DNA: TGTGCCAGCAGCTTAGCGGGACCTGATACCGGGGAGCTGTTTTTT.

This clonotype was seen only once. The gene calls are TRBV7-3 and TRBJ1-1; 7 bases line up with TRBD1. Per germline, CDR1 SGHTA and CDR2 FQGTGA. Trimming cost V 4 bases and J 7 bases; bases outside gene matches: 6. This CDR3 contains 13 residues. The CDR3, as DNA: TGTGCCAGCAGCTCCGACAGGGCCTTTGAAGCTTTCTTT. Translation: CASSSDRAFEAFF.

This clonotype is medium-sized (0.01 to 0.1%). V and J are TRBV4-2 and TRBJ2-3; D is possibly TRBD1 (5 bases). The CDR3 is 14 residues long. With 0 bases removed from V and 1 base from J, the gap between germline ends came to 5 bases. Germline loops: CDR1 LGHNA, CDR2 YNFKEQ. The CDR3 DNA reads TGTGCCAGCAGCCAAGACAGGGGCACAGATACGCAGTATTTT. It is translated as CASSQDRGTDTQYF.

This clonotype was seen at least ten times. The chain couples TRBV7-2 to TRBJ2-1, with TRBD1 matching over 11 bases. In germline, CDR1 is SGHTA, CDR2 FQGNSA. The CDR3 runs 15 residues. V was pared by 5 bases and J by 4 bases, with 4 bases of the junction left unmatched. In DNA form, the CDR3 reads TGTGCCAGCAGCCCGGGACAGGGGGTATACAATGAGCAGTTCTTC. It encodes CASSPGQGVYNEQFF.

There are many counts of this clonotype. The chain uses TRBV9 and TRBJ1-2, with 8 bases fitting TRBD1. With V trimmed by 4 bases and J by 6 bases, 14 bases remained unmatched. The length of the CDR3 is 16 residues. CDR1 SGDLS and CDR2 YYNGEE come from the germline V gene. CDR3 loop: CASSPEPTGVQDGYTF. In DNA, the CDR3 is TGTGCCAGCAGCCCGGAGCCGACAGGGGTTCAGGATGGCTACACCTTC.

The chain joins TRBV5-4 to TRBJ2-5; D is possibly TRBD2 (5 bases). The V and J ends lost 0 bases and 5 bases respectively, with 8 bases between them. This CDR3 is 13 amino acids long. Germline CDR1 and CDR2: SGHNT and YYREEE (reference sequence). CDR3 nucleotides: TGTGCCAGCAGCTTGGGCGGCGGGGAGACCCAGTACTTC. Encoded protein: CASSLGGGETQYF. The full variable domain, its missing parts supplied by reference TRBV5-4 and TRBJ2-5, is ETGVTQSPTHLIKTRGQQVTLRCSSQSGHNTVSWYQQALGQGPQFIFQYYREEENGRGNFPPRFSGLQFPNYSSELNVNALELDDSALYLCASSLGGGETQYFGPGTRLLVL.

This clonotype was detected many times. V gene TRBV2 combines with J gene TRBJ2-5; D might be TRBD1 (5 bases). The V end lost 5 bases, the J end lost 3 bases, and 16 bases lay between the germline ends. This CDR3 has 15 amino acids. Germline CDR1 is SNHLY and CDR2 is FYNNEI. The CDR3 region has the DNA TGTGCCAGCAGTATCCTACAGGATACTAAAGAGACCCAGTACTTC. This encodes CASSILQDTKETQYF.

At least ten counts were recorded for this clonotype. The J gene is TRBJ1-6, the V gene TRBV20-1; 9 nucleotides align to TRBD1. The CDR3 extends over 17 amino acids. J gave up 9 bases and V 0 bases, and 12 bases lay outside the gene matches. The germline gives CDR1 DFQATT, CDR2 SNEGSKA (reference sequence). CDR3 DNA sequence: TGCAGTGCTAGAGATGACCCGGGACAGGGTGAAAGTTCACCCCTCCACTTT. It encodes CSARDDPGQGESSPLHF.

This clonotype qualifies as medium-sized. The J gene is TRBJ2-3, the V gene TRBV7-2; 14 nucleotides line up with TRBD2. CDR1 is SGHTA, CDR2 FQGNSA, per germline. This CDR3 has 15 amino acids. V trimming: 6 bases; J trimming: 5 bases; junction bases outside the gene matches: 4. The CDR3 loop is CASRGTSGGGDTQYF. In DNA form, the CDR3 reads TGTGCCAGCAGAGGGACTAGCGGGGGAGGAGATACGCAGTATTTT. The entire variable domain, with the rest obtained from reference TRBV7-2 and TRBJ2-3, is as follows: GAGVSQSPSNKVTEKGKDVELRCDPISGHTALYWYRQSLGQGLEFLIYFQGNSAPDKSGLPSDRFSAERTGGSVSTLTIQRTQQEDSAVYLCASRGTSGGGDTQYFGPGTRLTVL.

This rearrangement joins TRBV4-1 to TRBJ2-7; tentatively, D is TRBD1 (6 bases). Germline V CDR1 and CDR2: MGHRA, YSYEKL. Trimming left V 3 bases short and J 2 bases short, with 14 bases between. The CDR3 consists of 15 residues. CDR3 nucleotides: TGCGCCAGCAGCCAGCAGGACAGCCCGACCTACGAGCAGTACTTC. This translates into CASSQQDSPTYEQYF.

This clonotype was seen many times. Here the CDR3 reads CASSPNRDFYEQYF. The CDR3 DNA is TGTGCCAGCAGCCCCAACAGGGACTTCTACGAGCAGTACTTC. The rearrangement joins TRBV7-3 to TRBJ2-7; TRBD1 or TRBD2 may be the D gene (6 bases each). Germline assignment: CDR1 SGHTA and CDR2 FQGTGA. V lost 5 bases and J lost 3, with 14 bases in between. The CDR3 extends over 14 amino acids. Using reference TRBV7-3 and TRBJ2-7 for the parts outside the CDR3, the full variable domain is GAGVSQTPSNKVTEKGKYVELRCDPISGHTALYWYRQSLGQGPEFLIYFQGTGAADDSGLPNDRFFAVRPEGSVSTLKIQRTERGDSAVYLCASSPNRDFYEQYFGPGTRLTVT.

This clonotype was observed at least ten times. The chain uses TRBV18 and TRBJ2-3; D uncertain. The germline gives CDR1 KGHSH, CDR2 LQKENI. The CDR3 is 15 amino acids. V was shortened by 0 bases and J by 4 bases, with 11 bases between the two germline ends. The CDR3 DNA reads TGTGCCAGCTCACCACCCGGACGGGTAGCAGATACGCAGTATTTT. Translation: CASSPPGRVADTQYF.